This is a list of T cell receptor beta chains from one sample in a study of blood T cell repertoires in COVID-19. Only in-frame clones appear in the TCRdb table, and some are missing; sequencing was by immunoSEQ multiplex PCR. Of about 100,000 clones detected, roughly 80% appear once; the ten largest clones hold roughly an eighth. The sample was peripheral blood. The receptors stem from a man in his fifties with active or convalescent COVID-19. The CDR3 runs from the conserved cysteine through the conserved F or W. D genes are given only for firm matches. Clone size is not always given. Where it is, it says once, few, many or a class for expanded clones.

j_call: TRBJ2-5
d_call: -
clone_size: -
v_call: TRBV18
cdr3_nt: TGTGCCAGCTCACCACGCGGGGAAGAGACCCAGTACTTC
cdr3_aa: CASSPRGEETQYF

j_call: TRBJ2-3
d_call: TRBD2
clone_size: once
v_call: TRBV9
cdr3_nt: TGTGCCAGCAGCGTAGCACTAGCGGGCTCTAGCACAGATACGCAGTATTTT
cdr3_aa: CASSVALAGSSTDTQYF

j_call: TRBJ1-4
d_call: TRBD1
clone_size: -
v_call: TRBV6-5
cdr3_nt: TGTGCCAGCAGTCAGACAGGGGGCTACAATGAAAAACTGTTTTTT
cdr3_aa: CASSQTGGYNEKLFF

j_call: TRBJ1-2
d_call: TRBD1
clone_size: once
v_call: TRBV5-8
cdr3_nt: TGTGCCAGCAGTATAGGGACAGCTAATTATGGCTACACCTTC
cdr3_aa: CASSIGTANYGYTF

j_call: TRBJ1-6
d_call: -
clone_size: few
v_call: TRBV7-3
cdr3_nt: TGTGCCAGCAGCTTTGATTCGGATTCACCCCTCCACTTT
cdr3_aa: CASSFDSDSPLHF

j_call: TRBJ1-2
d_call: -
clone_size: -
v_call: TRBV2
cdr3_nt: TGTGCCAGCAGCGACCGGGACTATGGCTACACCTTC
cdr3_aa: CASSDRDYGYTF

j_call: TRBJ2-3
d_call: -
clone_size: once
v_call: TRBV7-9
cdr3_nt: TGTGCCAGCAGCCGGGATCTAGATACGCAGTATTTT
cdr3_aa: CASSRDLDTQYF

j_call: TRBJ2-1
d_call: -
clone_size: -
v_call: TRBV2
cdr3_nt: TGTGCCAGCAGTGAAACGGCTAGCACCTACAATGAGCAGTTCTTC
cdr3_aa: CASSETASTYNEQFF

j_call: TRBJ2-1
d_call: TRBD2
clone_size: -
v_call: TRBV24-1
cdr3_nt: TGTGCCACCAGTGATAAGGTAGCGGGAGGGGATTATGAGCAGTTCTTC
cdr3_aa: CATSDKVAGGDYEQFF

j_call: TRBJ2-7
d_call: TRBD1
clone_size: -
v_call: TRBV5-5
cdr3_nt: TGTGCCAGCAGTGGGACAGGGGGCTCCTACGAGCAGTACTTC
cdr3_aa: CASSGTGGSYEQYF

j_call: TRBJ1-1
d_call: -
clone_size: -
v_call: TRBV29-1
cdr3_nt: TGCAGCGTTTTCACCCGGGGGAGGGGCAACGCTGAAGCTTTCTTT
cdr3_aa: CSVFTRGRGNAEAFF

j_call: TRBJ1-6
d_call: -
clone_size: -
v_call: TRBV3-1/TRBV3-2
cdr3_nt: TGTGCCAGCAGCCAAGGGTGGCAGGCCCAGGGGTCACCCCTCCACTTT
cdr3_aa: CASSQGWQAQGSPLHF

j_call: TRBJ2-4
d_call: -
clone_size: -
v_call: TRBV2
cdr3_nt: TGTGCCAGCAGTCGGGGAGGCATTCAGTACTTC
cdr3_aa: CASSRGGIQYF

j_call: TRBJ2-7
d_call: TRBD1
clone_size: -
v_call: TRBV5-8
cdr3_nt: TGTGCCAGCAGCGATGCTCTGACCAGGGGGAGCTCCTACGAGCAGTACTTC
cdr3_aa: CASSDALTRGSSYEQYF

j_call: TRBJ2-7
d_call: TRBD2
clone_size: -
v_call: TRBV6-6
cdr3_nt: TGTGCCAGCCTAGCTAGCGGGAGCTACGAGCAGTACTTC
cdr3_aa: CASLASGSYEQYF

j_call: TRBJ1-4
d_call: -
clone_size: -
v_call: TRBV21-1
cdr3_nt: TGTGCCAGCAGCGCTCGAGAGGAGGGAATCCACCCAAAACTGTTTTTT
cdr3_aa: CASSAREEGIHPKLFF

j_call: TRBJ1-1
d_call: TRBD1
clone_size: -
v_call: TRBV24-1
cdr3_nt: TGTGCCACCAGTGATACCCGACAGGGGACCGGGAGCACTGAAGCTTTCTTT
cdr3_aa: CATSDTRQGTGSTEAFF

j_call: TRBJ2-3
d_call: TRBD2
clone_size: -
v_call: TRBV27
cdr3_nt: TGTGCCAGCAGTCCCCGACTAGCGGGAGGATTTACAGATACGCAGTATTTT
cdr3_aa: CASSPRLAGGFTDTQYF

j_call: TRBJ2-3
d_call: -
clone_size: -
v_call: TRBV18
cdr3_nt: TGTGCCAGCTCTACAAAGATGACAGCGATTACGGCAGATACGCAGTATTTT
cdr3_aa: CASSTKMTAITADTQYF

j_call: TRBJ1-2
d_call: -
clone_size: -
v_call: TRBV7-8
cdr3_nt: TGTGCCAGCAGCTTAGGGCAGGGTGGCTATGGCTACACCTTC
cdr3_aa: CASSLGQGGYGYTF

j_call: TRBJ2-3
d_call: -
clone_size: -
v_call: TRBV15
cdr3_nt: TGTGCCACCAGCAAAGGACAGTTCACAGATACGCAGTATTTT
cdr3_aa: CATSKGQFTDTQYF

j_call: TRBJ1-2
d_call: -
clone_size: -
v_call: TRBV5-1
cdr3_nt: TGCGCCAGCAGTACGGGGGGCGCGTTCGGCGGCTACACCTTC
cdr3_aa: CASSTGGAFGGYTF

j_call: TRBJ1-2
d_call: -
clone_size: -
v_call: TRBV6-1
cdr3_nt: TGTGCCAGCAGTGAAGGGTCTTCGGGGTATGGCTACACCTTC
cdr3_aa: CASSEGSSGYGYTF

j_call: TRBJ1-1
d_call: -
clone_size: -
v_call: TRBV11-1
cdr3_nt: TGTGCCAGCAGCTTAGTGGTCGGTGGGAACACTGAAGCTTTCTTT
cdr3_aa: CASSLVVGGNTEAFF

j_call: TRBJ2-3
d_call: TRBD2
clone_size: -
v_call: TRBV30
cdr3_nt: TGTGCCTGGAGTGTACAGGCTAGCGGGAACACAGATACGCAGTATTTT
cdr3_aa: CAWSVQASGNTDTQYF

j_call: TRBJ2-7
d_call: -
clone_size: -
v_call: TRBV6-5
cdr3_nt: TGTGCCAGCACTCCCGCGGATTCACCTACCTACGAGCAGTACTTC
cdr3_aa: CASTPADSPTYEQYF

j_call: TRBJ2-7
d_call: TRBD1
clone_size: -
v_call: TRBV28
cdr3_nt: TGTGCCAGCAGCTGGGGACAGGGGGTCCCCTACGAGCAGTACTTC
cdr3_aa: CASSWGQGVPYEQYF

j_call: TRBJ2-7
d_call: TRBD2
clone_size: once
v_call: TRBV10-3
cdr3_nt: TGTGCCGCCAGGGAGGAGGCACTAGCGGGACACGAGCAGTACTTC
cdr3_aa: CAAREEALAGHEQYF

j_call: TRBJ2-5
d_call: TRBD2
clone_size: -
v_call: TRBV30
cdr3_nt: TGTGCCGGTAGAAAAGGGACTAGCGGAGAAATCGGAGAGACCCAGTACTTC
cdr3_aa: CAGRKGTSGEIGETQYF

j_call: TRBJ2-5
d_call: -
clone_size: -
v_call: TRBV10-2
cdr3_nt: TGCGCCAGCAGTGGAGGGGACGGGAGCCCCGCGGAGACCCAGTACTTC
cdr3_aa: CASSGGDGSPAETQYF

j_call: TRBJ1-2
d_call: -
clone_size: -
v_call: TRBV4-2
cdr3_nt: TGTGCCAGCAGCCAGGGGCACTATGGCTACACCTTC
cdr3_aa: CASSQGHYGYTF

j_call: TRBJ1-1
d_call: -
clone_size: -
v_call: TRBV24-1
cdr3_nt: TGTGCCACCAGTGACGGGACATTGAACACTGAAGCTTTCTTT
cdr3_aa: CATSDGTLNTEAFF

j_call: TRBJ1-6
d_call: TRBD1
clone_size: -
v_call: TRBV6-1
cdr3_nt: TGTGCCAGCAGTGAACGGGACAGGCAAAATTCACCCCTCCACTTT
cdr3_aa: CASSERDRQNSPLHF

j_call: TRBJ2-1
d_call: TRBD2
clone_size: -
v_call: TRBV7-8
cdr3_nt: TGTGCCAGCAGCTCGTTGACTAGCAGTAGGGAGCAGTTCTTC
cdr3_aa: CASSSLTSSREQFF

j_call: TRBJ2-5
d_call: -
clone_size: -
v_call: TRBV4-1
cdr3_nt: TGCGCCAGCAGCTCAGGGGGGCTTGAGACCCAGTACTTC
cdr3_aa: CASSSGGLETQYF

j_call: TRBJ1-3
d_call: -
clone_size: -
v_call: TRBV30
cdr3_nt: TGTGCCTGGAGTGTGGGGGGAGACACCATATATTTT
cdr3_aa: CAWSVGGDTIYF

j_call: TRBJ2-3
d_call: -
clone_size: -
v_call: TRBV18
cdr3_nt: TGTGCCAGCTCACGAAGACAGGACCCTAGCACAGATACGCAGTATTTT
cdr3_aa: CASSRRQDPSTDTQYF

j_call: TRBJ2-1
d_call: -
clone_size: -
v_call: TRBV21-1
cdr3_nt: TGTGCCAGCAGCGCGGGACCCGGGGTTCTACTAGGTTGGTCCTACAATGAGCAGTTCTTC
cdr3_aa: CASSAGPGVLLGWSYNEQFF

j_call: TRBJ2-5
d_call: -
clone_size: once
v_call: TRBV30
cdr3_nt: TGTGCCTGGAGCTCAGGATTGGGAGAGACCCAGTACTTC
cdr3_aa: CAWSSGLGETQYF

j_call: TRBJ2-5
d_call: TRBD1
clone_size: -
v_call: TRBV24-1
cdr3_nt: TGTGCCACCAGTGACCCCTCCCCCGGGACAGAAGAGACCCAGTACTTC
cdr3_aa: CATSDPSPGTEETQYF

j_call: TRBJ2-7
d_call: -
clone_size: -
v_call: TRBV5-1
cdr3_nt: TGCGCCAGCAGCTTGTCCTGGTTCTCGGGAGCGAGTGAGCAGTACTTC
cdr3_aa: CASSLSWFSGASEQYF

j_call: TRBJ1-5
d_call: -
clone_size: -
v_call: TRBV9
cdr3_nt: TGTGCCAGCAGCGTAGATCAGGGGCATCAGCCCCAGCATTTT
cdr3_aa: CASSVDQGHQPQHF

j_call: TRBJ1-1
d_call: -
clone_size: -
v_call: TRBV28
cdr3_nt: TGTGCCAGCAGTTTATTGGGGGGTGGATATGAAGCTTTCTTT
cdr3_aa: CASSLLGGGYEAFF

j_call: TRBJ2-1
d_call: TRBD2
clone_size: -
v_call: TRBV11-1
cdr3_nt: TGTGCCAGCAGCTGGAGCGGGAGTGCCTACAATGAGCAGTTCTTC
cdr3_aa: CASSWSGSAYNEQFF

j_call: TRBJ2-1
d_call: TRBD1
clone_size: -
v_call: TRBV2
cdr3_nt: TGTGCCAGCAGTGTCTGGACAGGACTTTACAATGAGCAGTTCTTC
cdr3_aa: CASSVWTGLYNEQFF

j_call: TRBJ1-2
d_call: TRBD1
clone_size: -
v_call: TRBV5-6
cdr3_nt: TGTGCCAGCAGCTCCGGACAGGTTGATGGCTACACCTTC
cdr3_aa: CASSSGQVDGYTF

j_call: TRBJ2-2
d_call: -
clone_size: -
v_call: TRBV10-1
cdr3_nt: TGCGCCAGCAGTGAGTGGGCAGACGCGAACACCGGGGAGCTGTTTTTT
cdr3_aa: CASSEWADANTGELFF

j_call: TRBJ2-3
d_call: TRBD1
clone_size: -
v_call: TRBV19
cdr3_nt: TGTGCCAGTAGCCGGGACAGGGATTTAGCAGATACGCAGTATTTT
cdr3_aa: CASSRDRDLADTQYF

j_call: TRBJ1-2
d_call: TRBD1
clone_size: -
v_call: TRBV27
cdr3_nt: TGTGCCAGCCGACAGGGGGCCAACTATGGCTACACCTTC
cdr3_aa: CASRQGANYGYTF

j_call: TRBJ2-1
d_call: TRBD1
clone_size: -
v_call: TRBV29-1
cdr3_nt: TGCAGCGTTAGCCTGCAGACAGGGTCCAATGAGCAGTTCTTC
cdr3_aa: CSVSLQTGSNEQFF

j_call: TRBJ1-6
d_call: TRBD1
clone_size: -
v_call: TRBV7-3
cdr3_nt: TGTGCCAGCAGCGCGGGACAGTCAACTTCACCCCTCCACTTT
cdr3_aa: CASSAGQSTSPLHF

j_call: TRBJ1-3
d_call: -
clone_size: -
v_call: TRBV24-1
cdr3_nt: TGTGCCACCAGTGATTCCGCACCGGGACATCGGCACACCATATATTTT
cdr3_aa: CATSDSAPGHRHTIYF

j_call: TRBJ1-1
d_call: -
clone_size: -
v_call: TRBV5-1
cdr3_nt: TGCGCCAGCAGCTTAACAGGGCACACTGAAGCTTTCTTT
cdr3_aa: CASSLTGHTEAFF

j_call: TRBJ1-1
d_call: -
clone_size: -
v_call: TRBV5-1
cdr3_nt: TGCGCCAGCAGCGAAGGACAGATCAACACTGAAGCTTTCTTT
cdr3_aa: CASSEGQINTEAFF

j_call: TRBJ2-1
d_call: TRBD2
clone_size: -
v_call: TRBV30
cdr3_nt: TGTGCCTGGCAGATTGGGACTAGAATCACCAATGAGCAGTTCTTC
cdr3_aa: CAWQIGTRITNEQFF

j_call: TRBJ1-2
d_call: -
clone_size: -
v_call: TRBV10-3
cdr3_nt: TGTGCCATCAGGGGAGGGGGTGACGATGGCTACACCTTC
cdr3_aa: CAIRGGGDDGYTF

j_call: TRBJ1-1
d_call: -
clone_size: -
v_call: TRBV18
cdr3_nt: TGTGCCAGCTCATCCGCGGAGGGGCCCTTTAACACTGAAGCTTTCTTT
cdr3_aa: CASSSAEGPFNTEAFF

j_call: TRBJ2-3
d_call: TRBD2
clone_size: few
v_call: TRBV19
cdr3_nt: TGTGCCAGTAGCCCTCTAAGGACTAGCGGGGAAGATACGCAGTATTTT
cdr3_aa: CASSPLRTSGEDTQYF

j_call: TRBJ2-1
d_call: -
clone_size: -
v_call: TRBV6-2/TRBV6-3
cdr3_nt: TGTGCCAGCAGCTATACAGGGAGCTCCTACAATGAGCAGTTCTTC
cdr3_aa: CASSYTGSSYNEQFF

j_call: TRBJ2-1
d_call: TRBD1
clone_size: -
v_call: TRBV24-1
cdr3_nt: TGTGCCACCAGTGACCCCGGGACAGCGTCCTACAATGAGCAGTTCTTC
cdr3_aa: CATSDPGTASYNEQFF